This TCR beta chain was sequenced in a study of T-cell reconstitution after alpha-beta-depleted transplantation in children. The CDR3 loop spans 16 amino acids. The V end lost 4 bases, the J end lost 6 bases, and 22 bases lay between the germline ends. Preparation of the TCRbeta library used unique molecular identifiers. TCRdb reanalysed the PCR reads using MiXCR and keeps one entry per CDR3 protein. Of about 540,000 distinct CDR3 sequences listed, about 16% are singletons. The chain carries TRBV12-3 or TRBV12-4 and TRBJ2-7, with D perhaps matching TRBD1 (6 bases). This receptor was obtained from a human donor who donated a stem cell graft to a child with acute lymphoblastic leukemia. The sample in question was PBMCs from the stem cell graft donor, obtained from the stem cell graft. CDR3 sequence: CASSSDSPTGAGEQYF. The CDR3 nucleotides are TGTGCCAGCAGTTCCGACTCCCCGACAGGAGCCGGCGAGCAGTACTTC.